Shown below are 30 T cell receptor beta chains from a single sample sequenced in a study of prognosis after radiotherapy for stage I lung cancer. Two-round multiplex PCR on genomic DNA was the method by which TCR beta CDR3 was amplified. The first round of PCR was done with primers that matched each TRBV and TRBJ gene. TCRdb independently ran MiXCR on the multiplex PCR reads; one entry per CDR3 protein. This table has about 47,000 distinct CDR3 sequences, less than 45% appearing once. The material was PBMCs, obtained before or after stereotactic body radiation therapy (not recorded which). All receptors derive from a donor aged 50 or older with non-small cell lung cancer.

This clonotype was seen ten or more times. The chain joins TRBV28 to TRBJ1-2, with unresolved D. Germline CDR1 and CDR2: MDHEN and SYDVKM. Trimming took 7 bases from V and 5 from J, leaving 14 bases between them. The CDR3 runs to 13 residues. CDR3: CASIPSLGYGYTF. DNA for the CDR3: TGTGCCAGCATCCCAAGTCTGGGGTATGGCTACACCTTC.

This clonotype was found many times. This sequence joins TRBV5-1 and TRBJ1-3; D is perhaps TRBD1 (6 bases). V lost 4 bases, J lost 5 bases, and 16 bases lay in between. CDR1 SGHRS and CDR2 YFSETQ come from the germline V gene. The CDR3 is 15 residues long. The DNA for the CDR3 is TGCGCCAGCAGCCAAAACAGGGAGTCTCGAAACACCATATATTTT. Protein sequence: CASSQNRESRNTIYF. Complete variable domain (other parts from reference TRBV5-1 and TRBJ1-3): KAGVTQTPRYLIKTRGQQVTLSCSPISGHRSVSWYQQTPGQGLQFLFEYFSETQRNKGNFPGRFSGRQFSNSRSEMNVSTLELGDSALYLCASSQNRESRNTIYFGEGSWLTVV.

This clonotype was recorded many times. This chain connects TRBV2 to TRBJ1-5; no reliable D call. Germline V gene data show CDR1 as SNHLY and CDR2 as FYNNEI. V lost 2 bases, J lost 6 bases, and 5 bases lay in between. There are 12 residues in the CDR3. The CDR3 DNA follows: TGTGCCAGCAGTGAAATAGGTCAGCCCCAGCATTTT. This codes for CASSEIGQPQHF.

This clonotype was seen many times. The gene calls are TRBV12-3 or TRBV12-4 and TRBJ1-1, with 7 bases aligning to TRBD1. Trimming removed 6 bases from V and 5 bases from J; junction bases left unmatched: 15. There are 16 residues in the CDR3. The CDR3, as DNA: TGTGCCAGCAGCTTTTATTGGAGGGGGCGCGGAACTGAAGCTTTCTTT. This gives the protein CASSFYWRGRGTEAFF.

This clonotype was seen a handful of times. V and J are TRBV10-3 and TRBJ2-5; TRBD1 aligns across 8 bases. The trim removed 10 bases at V and 4 bases at J, leaving 2 bases unmatched. This CDR3 comprises 11 residues. Germline CDR1 is ENHRY and CDR2 is SYGVKD. CDR3 region: CATTGGETQYF. CDR3 bases: TGTGCCACCACAGGGGGAGAGACCCAGTACTTC.

This clonotype was seen ten or more times. The CDR3 region is CASRLAGSTDTQYF. DNA of the CDR3: TGTGCCAGCAGACTAGCGGGCAGCACAGATACGCAGTATTTT. The rearrangement links TRBV12-3 or TRBV12-4 to TRBJ2-3; 9 bases map to TRBD2. The CDR3 totals 14 residues. V shed 6 bases and J 0 bases; nucleotides not matched to a gene: 1.

This clonotype was recorded many times. The chain links TRBV18 to TRBJ2-1; the D gene could be TRBD1 or TRBD2 (5 bases each). This CDR3 region has 16 residues. Deletions cut 6 bases from V and 1 base from J, with 16 bases between. Germline CDR1 KGHSH, CDR2 LQKENI. DNA of the CDR3: TGTGCCAGCTCGGGGGATCCCCGGCCGTCCTACAATGAGCAGTTCTTC. It codes for CASSGDPRPSYNEQFF.

The table lists this clonotype with a count of one. A read error may be the cause here, since a much bigger clone is one base away. The chain uses TRBV5-6 and TRBJ1-3; no clear D. This CDR3 has 16 residues. CDR1 is SGHDT, CDR2 YYEEEE, per germline. V lost 4 bases, J lost 4 bases, and 18 bases lay in between. The CDR3 spells CASSAVLESQGNTIYF. The CDR3 DNA reads as TGTGCCAGCAGCGCCGTTTTGGAATCCCAGGGAAACACCATATATTTT.

This clonotype was seen repeatedly, ten times or more. The chain employs TRBV7-2 and TRBJ2-5; tentatively, D is TRBD1 (7 bases). CDR3 size: 15 residues. Trimming took off 6 bases at V and 6 bases at J, with 20 bases between the two ends. Germline V gives CDR1 SGHTA, CDR2 FQGNSA. CDR3: CASSQSAGTAKTQYF. CDR3 nucleotides: TGTGCCAGCAGTCAGAGCGCGGGGACAGCGAAGACCCAGTACTTC.

The chain couples TRBV7-3 to TRBJ2-1; no firm D call. The CDR3 extends over 13 amino acids. Germline V gene lookup returns CDR1 SGHTA and CDR2 FQGTGA. V shed 0 bases and J shed 6 bases, with 6 bases lying between them. The CDR3: CASSLTMSNEQFF. The CDR3 nucleotides are TGTGCCAGCAGCTTAACGATGAGCAATGAGCAGTTCTTC. Supplemented by reference TRBV7-3 and TRBJ2-1, the full variable domain reads GAGVSQTPSNKVTEKGKYVELRCDPISGHTALYWYRQSLGQGPEFLIYFQGTGAADDSGLPNDRFFAVRPEGSVSTLKIQRTERGDSAVYLCASSLTMSNEQFFGPGTRLTVL.

Points on this clonotype: This may stem from a read error, because a much larger clone lies one nucleotide away. V and J are TRBV29-1 and TRBJ2-3; 8 positions match TRBD2. CDR3 length: 14 residues. CDR1 is SQVTM and CDR2 is ANQGSEA in the germline V gene. CDR3 sequence (DNA): TGCAGAGGCAAACTAGCGGTTAGCACAGATACGCAGTATTTT. This translates into CRGKLAVSTDTQYF.

About this clonotype itself: Germline and junction disagree at one end, which may indicate a read error. The chain combines TRBV15 with TRBJ2-7, with D tentatively TRBD2 (6 bases). Germline V CDR1 and CDR2: LNHNV, YYDKDF (reference sequence). The CDR3 spans 18 residues. CDR3 amino acids: CATSRDQPGTGPRYDQYF. The CDR3 DNA follows: TGTGCCACCAGCAGAGATCAGCCGGGGACTGGCCCGCGTTACGATCAGTACTTC.

In the case of this clonotype: Being one base from a much bigger clone, this may be a read error. This chain uses TRBV19 with TRBJ1-3; weak D call: TRBD1 (6 bases). Germline CDR1 is LNHDA and CDR2 is SQIVND (reference sequence). Trimming shortened V by 9 bases and J by 3 bases, and 12 bases separated the two germline ends. The CDR3 is 13 residues long. This chain's CDR3 is CARGGGGGNTIYF. The CDR3, as DNA: TGTGCCAGAGGGGGGGGGGGTGGAAACACCATATATTTT.

This clonotype has ten or more counts. The V gene is TRBV29-1, the J gene TRBJ2-2; no firm D call. The CDR3 covers 11 residues. The V gene lost 0 bases and the J gene lost 8 bases, with 4 bases spanning the gap. Germline CDR1 SQVTM, CDR2 ANQGSEA. The CDR3 protein is CSVEDAGELFF. The CDR3 coding sequence is TGCAGCGTTGAAGATGCGGGGGAGCTGTTTTTT.

This clonotype was recorded at least ten times. This chain connects TRBV7-3 to TRBJ1-1; no firm D call. The CDR3 consists of 13 residues. Germline V gene data show CDR1 as SGHTA and CDR2 as FQGTGA. Trimming left V 5 bases short and J 1 base short, with 8 bases between. CDR3 nucleotides: TGTGCCAGCAGCCTACGACAGAACACTGAAGCTTTCTTT. Its protein product is CASSLRQNTEAFF.

This clonotype was picked up a small number of times. A much larger clone lies one base from this, so it may be a read error. J is TRBJ2-3 and V is TRBV6-2 or TRBV6-3, with 8 bases that match TRBD2. CDR1 and CDR2 (germline): MNHEY, SVGEGT. J lost 4 bases, V lost 4 bases, and 10 bases had no gene match. The CDR3 is made up of 16 amino acids. The CDR3 sequence is CASSSSGTSDSDTQYF. The CDR3 coding sequence is TGTGCCAGCAGTTCCTCGGGGACTAGTGATTCAGATACGCAGTATTTT.

For this clonotype: A far larger clone is a single base away, which makes a read error likely. The rearrangement joins TRBV6-2 or TRBV6-3 to TRBJ2-7, with a weak D call TRBD1 (5 bases). Trimming pared 7 bases from V and 0 bases from J, leaving 19 bases between. The germline V gene has CDR1 MNHEY and CDR2 SVGEGT. This CDR3 contains 16 residues. This chain's CDR3 is CASMLSRQTLSYEQYF. CDR3 sequence (DNA): TGTGCCAGCATGCTCTCCCGACAGACCCTCTCCTACGAGCAGTACTTC.

This sequence joins TRBV12-3 or TRBV12-4 and TRBJ1-3; TRBD1 is a possible D gene (6 bases). The CDR3 runs 17 residues. Trimming stripped 7 bases from V and 0 bases from J, with 19 bases between. CDR3 region: CASTPRTVAISGNTIYF. In nucleotides, the CDR3 is TGTGCCAGCACTCCACGGACAGTAGCAATCTCTGGAAACACCATATATTTT.

This clonotype was counted at least ten times. V and J are TRBV24-1 and TRBJ1-2; 9 bases match TRBD1. CDR1 KGHDR and CDR2 SFDVKD come from the germline V gene. The CDR3 has 14 amino acids. Trimming cost V 4 bases and J 9 bases; bases outside gene matches: 8. The CDR3 DNA sequence: TGTGCCACCAGTGACGGGGACAGGGCTATGAGCTACACCTTC. Translated: CATSDGDRAMSYTF.

This clonotype was detected only a few times. The J gene is TRBJ2-2, the V gene TRBV5-5; D not resolved. Trimming took 3 bases from V and 1 from J, leaving 10 bases between them. Germline assignment: CDR1 SGHKS and CDR2 YYEKEE (reference sequence). CDR3 length: 15 amino acids. This chain's CDR3 is CASSSARLNTGELFF. The CDR3 DNA reads as TGTGCCAGCAGCTCCGCCCGTCTGAACACCGGGGAGCTGTTTTTT.

This clonotype was observed many times. The rearrangement links TRBV10-3 to TRBJ2-6; tentative D call: TRBD2 (5 bases). Per germline, CDR1 ENHRY and CDR2 SYGVKD. V was trimmed by 0 bases and J by 3 bases, leaving 9 bases between them. The CDR3 covers 16 residues. CDR3 bases: TGTGCCATCAGTGAGTCTGAAGGAGGTGGGGCCAACGTCCTGACTTTC. It yields the protein CAISESEGGGANVLTF.

This clonotype was observed a single time. A single base separates this from a much larger clone, so it may be a read error. This sequence joins TRBV5-1 and TRBJ2-5; tentatively, D is TRBD2 (6 bases). In germline, CDR1 is SGHRS, CDR2 YFSETQ. This CDR3 comprises 15 residues. Written as DNA, the CDR3 is TGCGCCAGCAGCTTGGCCGGGGGAAGGAGAGAGACCAAGTACTTC. Encoded protein: CASSLAGGRRETKYF.

J is TRBJ1-2 and V is TRBV19; no clear D gene. Germline lookup yields CDR1 LNHDA and CDR2 SQIVND (reference sequence). V lost 7 bases, J lost 4 bases, and 16 bases lay in between. The CDR3 is made up of 14 amino acids. The chain's CDR3 is CASTTGGRIYGYTF. The CDR3 DNA follows: TGTGCCAGTACTACCGGCGGCAGAATCTATGGCTACACCTTC.

This clonotype was observed a single time. The rearrangement uses TRBV30 and TRBJ2-5; D is possibly TRBD2 (5 bases). CDR3 size: 12 residues. V was shortened by 2 bases and J by 9 bases, with 13 bases between the two germline ends. Germline lookup yields CDR1 GTSNPN and CDR2 SVGIG (reference sequence). Here the CDR3 reads CAWSYKNGAQYF. As DNA, the CDR3 is TGTGCCTGGAGTTATAAGAACGGGGCCCAGTACTTC. Full variable domain (remainder filled in from reference TRBV30 and TRBJ2-5): SQTIHQWPATLVQPVGSPLSLECTVEGTSNPNLYWYRQAAGRGLQLLFYSVGIGQISSEVPQNLSASRPQDRQFILSSKKLLLSDSGFYLCAWSYKNGAQYFGPGTRLLVL.

The chain couples TRBV5-1 to TRBJ2-7, with D tentatively TRBD1 or TRBD2 (5 bases each). Germline V lookup: CDR1 SGHRS, CDR2 YFSETQ. This CDR3 has 16 residues. The germline V and J ends were trimmed by 7 bases and 0 bases, with 20 bases remaining between them. CDR3 nucleotides: TGCGCCAGCGGCGAGGGGCGGGCGGTGATCTCCTACGAGCAGTACTTC. As protein: CASGEGRAVISYEQYF.

This clonotype was recorded many times. The chain carries TRBV7-8 and TRBJ2-1; no clear D gene. Germline CDR1 is SGHVS and CDR2 is FQNEAQ. V gave up 6 bases and J gave up 4 bases, with 13 bases separating them. The CDR3 sequence is 14 residues long. The CDR3 loop is CASRPPAQYNEQFF. CDR3 DNA sequence: TGTGCCAGCAGACCCCCAGCGCAATACAATGAGCAGTTCTTC. Full variable domain (rest looked up from reference TRBV7-8 and TRBJ2-1): GAGVSQSPRYKVAKRGQDVALRCDPISGHVSLFWYQQALGQGPEFLTYFQNEAQLDKSGLPSDRFFAERPEGSVSTLKIQRTQQEDSAVYLCASRPPAQYNEQFFGPGTRLTVL.

The chain combines TRBV12-5 with TRBJ1-1, with D tentatively TRBD1 (5 bases). V shed 2 bases and J shed 6 bases, with 16 bases lying between them. There are 15 residues in the CDR3. CDR1 is LGHNT, CDR2 FRNRAP, per germline. The CDR3: CASGLFSGYNPEAFF. CDR3 nucleotide sequence: TGTGCTAGTGGTTTGTTTTCAGGGTATAACCCTGAAGCTTTCTTT.

This clonotype was observed at least ten times. This chain links TRBV24-1 with TRBJ2-1, with TRBD1 identical over 12 bases. The CDR3 extends over 19 amino acids. Germline assignment: CDR1 KGHDR and CDR2 SFDVKD. V trimming: 4 bases; J trimming: 2 bases; junction bases outside the gene matches: 11. The CDR3 DNA sequence: TGTGCCACCAGTGAACGCCGGGACAGGGGGCCCCGCGCCTACAATGAGCAGTTCTTC. It yields the protein CATSERRDRGPRAYNEQFF.

This clonotype was recorded once. Given a far larger clone just one base away, this is likely a sequencing read error. The chain uses TRBV6-5 and TRBJ1-5, with D possibly TRBD1 on 6 matching bases. The CDR3 spans 14 residues. Germline-derived CDR1 and CDR2 are MNHEY and SVGAGI. The ends were cut back, 2 bases at V and 6 bases at J, with 11 bases in the middle. CDR3 sequence (DNA): TGTGCCAGCAGTTACGACAGGTGGCTTCAGCCCCAGCATTTT. Protein product: CASSYDRWLQPQHF.

This clonotype has a handful of counts. A much larger clone lies one base from this, so it may be a read error. The chain employs TRBV10-3 and TRBJ2-3, with D unclear. Germline CDR1 and CDR2: ENHRY and SYGVKD. The V end was cut by 4 bases, the J end by 6 bases, with 17 bases between. The CDR3 extends over 15 amino acids. The CDR3 region is CAISVGCSPTDTQYF. DNA for the CDR3: TGTGCCATCAGTGTTGGGTGTTCACCCACGGATACGCAGTATTTT.